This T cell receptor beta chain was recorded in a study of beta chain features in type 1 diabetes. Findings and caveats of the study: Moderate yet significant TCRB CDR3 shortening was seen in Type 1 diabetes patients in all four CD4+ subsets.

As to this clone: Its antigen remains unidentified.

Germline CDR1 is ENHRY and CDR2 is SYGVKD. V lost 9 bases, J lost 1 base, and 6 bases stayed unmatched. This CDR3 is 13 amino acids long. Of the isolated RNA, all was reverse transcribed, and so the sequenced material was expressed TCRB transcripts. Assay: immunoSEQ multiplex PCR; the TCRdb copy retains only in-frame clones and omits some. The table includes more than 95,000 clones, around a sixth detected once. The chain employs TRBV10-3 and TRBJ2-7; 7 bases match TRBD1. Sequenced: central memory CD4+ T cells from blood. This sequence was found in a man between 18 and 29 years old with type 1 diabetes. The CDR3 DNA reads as TGTGCCATTGGGGACAGTTATTCCTACGAGCAGTACTTC. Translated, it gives CAIGDSYSYEQYF.